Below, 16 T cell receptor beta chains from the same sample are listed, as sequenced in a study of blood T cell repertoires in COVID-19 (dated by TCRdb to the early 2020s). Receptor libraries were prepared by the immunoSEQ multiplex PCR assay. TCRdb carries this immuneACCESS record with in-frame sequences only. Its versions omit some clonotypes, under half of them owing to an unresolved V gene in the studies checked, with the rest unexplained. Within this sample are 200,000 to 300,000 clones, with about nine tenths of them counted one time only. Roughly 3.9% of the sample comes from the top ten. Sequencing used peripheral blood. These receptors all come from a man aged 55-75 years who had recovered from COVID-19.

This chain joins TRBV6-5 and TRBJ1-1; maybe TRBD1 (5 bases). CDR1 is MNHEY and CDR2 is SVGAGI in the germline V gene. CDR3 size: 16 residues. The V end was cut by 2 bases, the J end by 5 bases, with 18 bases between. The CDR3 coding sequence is TGTGCCAGCAGTTACCTGATTGGGGGGGGGAGGACTGAAGCTTTCTTT. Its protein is CASSYLIGGGRTEAFF.

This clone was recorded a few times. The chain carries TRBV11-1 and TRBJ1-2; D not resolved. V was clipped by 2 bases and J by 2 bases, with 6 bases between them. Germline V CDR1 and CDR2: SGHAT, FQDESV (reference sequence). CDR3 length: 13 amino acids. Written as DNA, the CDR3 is TGTGCCAGCAGCTTAAAACAGAACTATGGCTACACCTTC. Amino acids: CASSLKQNYGYTF.

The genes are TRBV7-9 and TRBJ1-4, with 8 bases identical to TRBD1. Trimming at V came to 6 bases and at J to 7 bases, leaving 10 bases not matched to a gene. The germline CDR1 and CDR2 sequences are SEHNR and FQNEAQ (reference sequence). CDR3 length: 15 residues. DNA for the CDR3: TGTGCCAGCAGACCGTACCGGGACAGGACTGAAAAACTGTTTTTT. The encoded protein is CASRPYRDRTEKLFF. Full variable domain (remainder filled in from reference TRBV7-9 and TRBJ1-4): DTGVSQNPRHKITKRGQNVTFRCDPISEHNRLYWYRQTLGQGPEFLTYFQNEAQLEKSRLLSDRFSAERPKGSFSTLEIQRTEQGDSAMYLCASRPYRDRTEKLFFGSGTQLSVL.

The CDR3 reads CASSHHRSYNSPLHF. Here the CDR3 DNA reads TGTGCCAGCAGCCATCACAGGTCCTATAATTCACCCCTCCACTTT. The V and J genes are TRBV3-1 (or the pseudogene TRBV3-2) and TRBJ1-6, with D possibly being TRBD1 (5 bases). CDR1 is LGHDT and CDR2 is YNNKEL in the germline V gene (reference sequence). The V end lost 3 bases, the J end lost 1 base, and 7 bases lay between the germline ends. There are 15 residues in the CDR3.

In DNA, the CDR3 is TGCGCCAGCAGCTTGGGGACAACGGCCTACTACGAGCAGTACTTC. It encodes CASSLGTTAYYEQYF. The V and J genes are TRBV5-1 and TRBJ2-7, with a possible D match to TRBD1 (5 bases). Germline V gene data show CDR1 as SGHRS and CDR2 as YFSETQ. V was cut by 0 bases and J by 3 bases, with 13 bases left in between. The CDR3 is 15 residues long.

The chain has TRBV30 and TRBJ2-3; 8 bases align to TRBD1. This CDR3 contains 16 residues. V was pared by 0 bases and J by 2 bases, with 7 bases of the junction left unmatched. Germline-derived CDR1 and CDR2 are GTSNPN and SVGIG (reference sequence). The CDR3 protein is CAWSVGRGRSTDTQYF. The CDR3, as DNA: TGTGCCTGGAGTGTGGGCAGGGGGCGGTCCACAGATACGCAGTATTTT.

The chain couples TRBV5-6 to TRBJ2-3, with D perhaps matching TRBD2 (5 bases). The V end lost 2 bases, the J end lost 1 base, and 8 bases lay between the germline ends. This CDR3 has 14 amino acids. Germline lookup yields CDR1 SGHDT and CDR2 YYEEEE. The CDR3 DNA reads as TGTGCCAGCAGCTTCGGGGTGGGCACAGATACGCAGTATTTT. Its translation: CASSFGVGTDTQYF.

The CDR3 DNA reads TGCGCCAGTAATCCTTCACAGAGTTACAATGAGCAGTTCTTC. Translation: CASNPSQSYNEQFF. V is TRBV5-1 and J is TRBJ2-1; the D is unclear. V was trimmed by 8 bases and J by 4 bases, leaving 16 bases between them. This CDR3 is built from 14 residues. Looked up from germline, CDR1 is SGHRS and CDR2 is YFSETQ.

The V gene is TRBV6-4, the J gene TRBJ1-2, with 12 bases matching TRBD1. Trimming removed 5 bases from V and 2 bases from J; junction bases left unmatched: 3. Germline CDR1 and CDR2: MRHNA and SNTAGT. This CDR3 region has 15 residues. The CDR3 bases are TGTGCCAGCAGTCCGGGACAGGGGGCCAACTATGGCTACACCTTC. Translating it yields CASSPGQGANYGYTF.

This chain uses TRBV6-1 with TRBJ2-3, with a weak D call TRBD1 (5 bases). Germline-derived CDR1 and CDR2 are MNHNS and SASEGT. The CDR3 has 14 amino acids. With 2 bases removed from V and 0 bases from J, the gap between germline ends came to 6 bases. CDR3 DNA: TGTGCCAGCAGTGAACAGGGAAGCACAGATACGCAGTATTTT. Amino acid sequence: CASSEQGSTDTQYF.

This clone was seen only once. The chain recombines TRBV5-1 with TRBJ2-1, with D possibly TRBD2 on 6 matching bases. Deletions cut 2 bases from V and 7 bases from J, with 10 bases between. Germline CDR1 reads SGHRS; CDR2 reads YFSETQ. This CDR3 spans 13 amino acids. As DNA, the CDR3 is TGCGCCAGCAGCTTCGGACGGGGGAATGAGCAGTTCTTC. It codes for CASSFGRGNEQFF.

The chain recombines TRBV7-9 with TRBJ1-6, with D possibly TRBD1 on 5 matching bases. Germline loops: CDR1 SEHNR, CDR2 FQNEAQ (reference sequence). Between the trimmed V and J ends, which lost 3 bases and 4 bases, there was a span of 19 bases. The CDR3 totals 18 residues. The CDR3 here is CASSFKVGTDGYNSPLHF. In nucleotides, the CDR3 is TGTGCCAGCAGCTTTAAGGTCGGGACTGATGGTTATAATTCACCCCTCCACTTT.

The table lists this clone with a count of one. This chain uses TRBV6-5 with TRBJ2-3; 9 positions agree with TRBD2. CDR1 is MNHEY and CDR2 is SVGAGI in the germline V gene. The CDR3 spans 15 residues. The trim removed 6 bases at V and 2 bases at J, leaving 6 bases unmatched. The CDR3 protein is CASRGSGGSTDTQYF. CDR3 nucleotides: TGTGCCAGCAGGGGGAGCGGGGGGTCCACAGATACGCAGTATTTT.

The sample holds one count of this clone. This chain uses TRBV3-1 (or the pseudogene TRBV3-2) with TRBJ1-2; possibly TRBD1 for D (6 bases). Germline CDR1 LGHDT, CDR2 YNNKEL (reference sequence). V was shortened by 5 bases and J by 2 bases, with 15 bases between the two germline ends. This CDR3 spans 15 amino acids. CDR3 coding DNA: TGTGCCAGCAGCTCCGCCCCGGGGGGCAACTATGGCTACACCTTC. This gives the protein CASSSAPGGNYGYTF.

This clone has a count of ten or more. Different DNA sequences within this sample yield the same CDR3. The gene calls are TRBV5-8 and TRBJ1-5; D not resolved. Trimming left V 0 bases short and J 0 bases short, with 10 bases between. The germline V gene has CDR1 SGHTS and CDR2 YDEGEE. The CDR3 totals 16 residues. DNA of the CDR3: TGTGCCAGCAGCTTGGAGGCAGGTTATAGCAATCAGCCCCAGCATTTT. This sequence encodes CASSLEAGYSNQPQHF.

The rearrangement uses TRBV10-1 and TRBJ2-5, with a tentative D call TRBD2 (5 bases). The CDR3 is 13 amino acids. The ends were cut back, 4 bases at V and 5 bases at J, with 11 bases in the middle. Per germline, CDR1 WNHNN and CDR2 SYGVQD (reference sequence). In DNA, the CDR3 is TGCGCCAGCAGTGTTGAGGGTGTGGAGACCCAGTACTTC. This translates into CASSVEGVETQYF.